This T cell receptor (beta chain) was recovered during a study of cytomegalovirus exposure and HLA in healthy donors. Notes on the study in general: The investigators catalogued about 170 TCR beta chains as cytomegalovirus-associated. A later look showed TCR association rates differing by HLA locus, highest for DRB1 and lowest for HLA-C. Sequencing probably produced one cluster of sequence variants that were highly shared.

These donors, healthy bone marrow donors, were studied. On this clone: What it binds is not known.

Both 60 Vbeta primers and 13 Jbeta primers went into the PCR. The assay was immunoSEQ multiplex PCR, and TCRdb's table has in-frame clones only and misses some. In total, the table holds about 130,000 clones. This CDR3 is built from 16 residues. This chain links TRBV12-1 with TRBJ2-7; the tabulated D call, TRBD1, remains unverified against the DNA. TRBV12-1 is given as a pseudogene. This receptor was taken from a woman in her 40s in good health and CMV-seropositive. Sequencing used PBMCs. The CDR3, as DNA: TGTGCCAGCAGCCCCCCGAGGGGGTTGGGCTCCTACGAGCAGTACTTC. It translates to CASSPPRGLGSYEQYF.